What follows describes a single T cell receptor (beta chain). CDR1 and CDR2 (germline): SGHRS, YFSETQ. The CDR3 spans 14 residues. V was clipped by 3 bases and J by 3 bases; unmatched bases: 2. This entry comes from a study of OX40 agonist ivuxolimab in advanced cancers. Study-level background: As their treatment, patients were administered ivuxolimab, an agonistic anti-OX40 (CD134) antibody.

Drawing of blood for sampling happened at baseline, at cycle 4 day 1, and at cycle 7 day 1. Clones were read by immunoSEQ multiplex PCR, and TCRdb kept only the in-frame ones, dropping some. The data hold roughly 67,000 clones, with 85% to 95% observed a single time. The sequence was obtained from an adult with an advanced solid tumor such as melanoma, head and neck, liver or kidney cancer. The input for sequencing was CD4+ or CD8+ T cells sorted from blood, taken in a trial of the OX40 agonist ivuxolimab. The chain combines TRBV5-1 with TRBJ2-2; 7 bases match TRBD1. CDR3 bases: TGCGCCAGCAGCTCGGGACAGTACACCGGGGAGCTGTTTTTT. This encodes CASSSGQYTGELFF.